These 14 T cell receptor beta chains were all obtained from the same sample, sequenced in a study of cytomegalovirus exposure and HLA in healthy donors. PCR amplification relied on 60 Vbeta primers (plus 13 Jbeta primers). This table comes from immunoSEQ multiplex PCR, and its TCRdb copy is limited to in-frame clones, with some not included. Of some 120,000 clones in the sample, approximately 61% were seen once. Material for sequencing was PBMCs. The receptors shown here come from a man under 40 in good health and CMV-seropositive.

The rearrangement uses TRBV4-2 and TRBJ2-7, with D possibly matching TRBD1 (5 bases). The CDR3 is made up of 16 amino acids. Trimming removed 1 base at V and 2 bases at J, with 15 bases between. Germline CDR1 LGHNA, CDR2 YNFKEQ. In DNA, the CDR3 is TGTGCCAGCAGCCAAGTTGTAGGGGCCCCTACCTACGAGCAGTACTTC. This translates into CASSQVVGAPTYEQYF.

This clone was detected only a few times. The gene calls are TRBV7-9 and TRBJ2-7; a weak D match, TRBD2 (6 bases). The CDR3 spans 12 residues. Germline CDR1 reads SEHNR; CDR2 reads FQNEAQ (reference sequence). V gave up 6 bases and J gave up 4 bases, with 10 bases separating them. As DNA, the CDR3 is TGTGCCAGCAGACTCCGGGGGTACGAGCAGTACTTC. Its translation is CASRLRGYEQYF.

The J gene is TRBJ2-7, the V gene TRBV4-2; unclear D gene. CDR3 size: 14 residues. The germline gives CDR1 LGHNA, CDR2 YNFKEQ. V lost 1 base and J 7 bases, leaving 14 bases between the germline ends. The CDR3 loop reads CASSQGGRAWEQYF. For the CDR3, the DNA is TGTGCCAGCAGCCAAGGTGGCAGAGCGTGGGAGCAGTACTTC.

The chain's CDR3 is CASSNRSGGRKPQHF. The CDR3 DNA sequence: TGTGCCAGCAGCAATAGGTCAGGGGGTAGGAAGCCCCAGCATTTT. The chain links TRBV21-1 to TRBJ1-5; TRBD1 was called by the table and not checked on the DNA. TRBV21-1 is an annotated pseudogene. The CDR3 sequence is 15 residues long.

This clone was observed once. The CDR3 DNA sequence: TGTGCCAGCAGCGTAGGTGGAGGGACTGGAAACACCATATATTTT. It is translated as CASSVGGGTGNTIYF. V gene TRBV9 combines with J gene TRBJ1-3; D call uncertain. There are 15 residues in the CDR3. The V gene's germline CDR1 is SGDLS and CDR2 YYNGEE. Trimming took off 0 bases at V and 2 bases at J, with 9 bases between the two ends.

The chain recombines TRBV6-1 with TRBJ1-2; D is unresolved. CDR1 and CDR2 from the germline V gene are MNHNS and SASEGT. There are 10 residues in the CDR3. V shed 8 bases and J shed 7 bases, with 8 bases lying between them. This CDR3 is CASSRPGYTF. CDR3 nucleotide sequence: TGTGCCAGCTCGCGTCCTGGCTACACCTTC.

The chain recombines TRBV4-1 with TRBJ2-5; 7 positions match TRBD1. V shed 4 bases, J shed 9 bases, and the junction held 8 bases outside the gene matches. The CDR3 is 13 amino acids. CDR1 is MGHRA, CDR2 YSYEKL, per germline. The CDR3 loop is CASSREWQGAQYF. CDR3 nucleotides: TGCGCCAGCAGCCGAGAATGGCAGGGGGCCCAGTACTTC.

The rearrangement uses TRBV4-3 and TRBJ1-5; 7 bases match TRBD1. This CDR3 has 15 amino acids. With V trimmed by 5 bases and J by 4 bases, 8 bases remained unmatched. Germline lookup yields CDR1 LGHNA and CDR2 YSLEER. CDR3 coding DNA: TGCGCCAGCAGCTATAACCGGGACAGAAATCAGCCCCAGCATTTT. This encodes CASSYNRDRNQPQHF.

The chain links TRBV4-2 to TRBJ2-1, with D possibly being TRBD1 (6 bases). This CDR3 is built from 16 residues. V was trimmed by 0 bases and J by 8 bases, leaving 17 bases between them. The germline gives CDR1 LGHNA, CDR2 YNFKEQ. In DNA form, the CDR3 reads TGTGCCAGCAGCCAAGACAGCGCCAGGGGTTTCGATGAGCAGTTCTTC. Encoded protein: CASSQDSARGFDEQFF.

This clone has a handful of counts. The V and J genes are TRBV28 and TRBJ2-7, with 10 bases matching TRBD1. Losses at the gene ends were 5 bases for V and 3 bases for J; bases not matched to a gene: 10. The germline V gene encodes CDR1 MDHEN and CDR2 SYDVKM. CDR3 length: 16 amino acids. The CDR3 loop is CASSITGTGDGYEQYF. In DNA form, the CDR3 reads TGTGCCAGCAGTATAACAGGGACAGGGGACGGCTACGAGCAGTACTTC.

This clone has just a few counts. The V call is TRBV28, the J call TRBJ2-2; 9 positions agree with TRBD1. The trim removed 6 bases at V and 0 bases at J, leaving 2 bases unmatched. CDR1 MDHEN and CDR2 SYDVKM come from the germline V gene. The CDR3 is 15 amino acids. This CDR3 is CASSDRGSNTGELFF. The CDR3 DNA reads as TGTGCCAGCAGCGACAGGGGGTCGAACACCGGGGAGCTGTTTTTT.

V is TRBV10-1 and J is TRBJ2-7, with D tentatively TRBD2 (5 bases). Trimming took off 9 bases at V and 6 bases at J, with 12 bases between the two ends. Germline V gene data show CDR1 as WNHNN and CDR2 as SYGVQD (reference sequence). The CDR3 consists of 11 residues. In nucleotides, the CDR3 is TGCGCCAGGCCCCGCGCGGGCGAGCAGTACTTC. It encodes CARPRAGEQYF.

This clone was picked up a small number of times. The CDR3 loop is CAISEYRATNTGELFF. CDR3 DNA: TGTGCCATCAGTGAATACAGGGCCACGAACACCGGGGAGCTGTTTTTT. J is TRBJ2-2 and V is TRBV10-3; possible D gene TRBD1, 6 bases. CDR3 size: 16 residues. Germline loops: CDR1 ENHRY, CDR2 SYGVKD. Trimming took 3 bases from V and 0 from J, leaving 11 bases between them.

The genes are TRBV2 and TRBJ1-2; 7 nucleotides agree with TRBD1. Germline assignment: CDR1 SNHLY and CDR2 FYNNEI. V gave up 7 bases and J gave up 7 bases; unmatched junction bases: 6. This CDR3 is built from 12 residues. CDR3 coding DNA: TGTGCCAGCAAAAACGACAGGGTTGGCTACACCTTC. This sequence encodes CASKNDRVGYTF. The full variable domain, in which reference TRBV2 and TRBJ1-2 provide the parts outside the CDR3, is EPEVTQTPSHQVTQMGQEVILRCVPISNHLYFYWYRQILGQKVEFLVSFYNNEISEKSEIFDDQFSVERPDGSNFTLKIRSTKLEDSAMYFCASKNDRVGYTFGSGTRLTVV.